These 7 T cell receptor beta chains originate from one sample sequenced in a study of long-term antiretroviral therapy in people with HIV. At survey level, the immunoSEQ assay was run in its v3.0 version. The repertoire was sequenced with immunoSEQ multiplex PCR; TCRdb's copy has only in-frame clones and lacks some. Of 10,000 to 15,000 clones in the sample, approximately 71% are singletons; the top ten hold 15% to 25%. The sample in question was unsorted PBMCs, obtained 0.5 years before starting antiretroviral therapy. All receptors come from a woman aged 35 to 49 with HIV.

The V and J genes are TRBV4-1 and TRBJ1-6; D remains ambiguous. The CDR3 contains 16 residues. In germline, CDR1 is MGHRA, CDR2 YSYEKL. V lost 1 base, J lost 4 bases, and 11 bases lay in between. The CDR3 DNA reads as TGCGCCAGCAGCCAAGGGTGGGCCTCATATAATTCACCCCTCCACTTT. This sequence encodes CASSQGWASYNSPLHF.

This clone came up a few times. The chain employs TRBV15 and TRBJ2-1, with 8 bases that match TRBD1. The J segment lost 6 bases and the V segment lost 6 bases, leaving 7 bases of the junction unmatched. The germline V gene has CDR1 LNHNV and CDR2 YYDKDF (reference sequence). The CDR3 has 14 amino acids. As DNA, the CDR3 is TGTGCCACCAGAGGGGGGACAGGTCTCAATGAGCAGTTCTTC. It yields the protein CATRGGTGLNEQFF.

The chain uses TRBV5-6 and TRBJ2-7; 13 bases are a match to TRBD2. Germline loops: CDR1 SGHDT, CDR2 YYEEEE. This CDR3 has 14 residues. The V and J ends lost 4 bases and 4 bases, in that order; junction bases with no gene match: 2. This CDR3 reads CASSEGLAGYEQYF. DNA of the CDR3: TGTGCCAGCAGCGAGGGACTAGCGGGGTACGAGCAGTACTTC.

The V gene is TRBV9, the J gene TRBJ2-3; perhaps TRBD2 as D (5 bases). With 6 bases removed from V and 2 bases from J, the gap between germline ends came to 10 bases. The CDR3 loop spans 13 amino acids. Germline values: CDR1 SGDLS, CDR2 YYNGEE. CDR3 bases: TGTGCCAGCACTCGGGATTCCACAGATACGCAGTATTTT. Protein product: CASTRDSTDTQYF.

This rearrangement joins TRBV7-9 to TRBJ1-4; 7 bases map to TRBD1. The J segment lost 14 bases and the V segment lost 2 bases, leaving 14 bases of the junction unmatched. CDR1 is SEHNR and CDR2 is FQNEAQ in the germline V gene (reference sequence). The CDR3 extends over 15 amino acids. The DNA for the CDR3 is TGTGCCAGCAGCTTAATCCCCGAAGACAGGGAGTATCTGTTTTTT. It codes for CASSLIPEDREYLFF.

The chain couples TRBV29-1 to TRBJ1-2; TRBD1 agrees at 7 bases. The germline V gene has CDR1 SQVTM and CDR2 ANQGSEA. This CDR3 comprises 13 residues. The ends lost 7 bases at V and 4 bases at J; junction bases unmatched: 9. DNA of the CDR3: TGCAGCGCCGAAAGAGGACAGGTCTATGGCTACACCTTC. Translated, it gives CSAERGQVYGYTF. Full variable domain (outside the CDR3, taken from reference TRBV29-1 and TRBJ1-2): SAVISQKPSRDICQRGTSLTIQCQVDSQVTMMFWYRQQPGQSLTLIATANQGSEATYESGFVIDKFPISRPNLTFSTLTVSNMSPEDSSIYLCSAERGQVYGYTFGSGTRLTVV.

The CDR3 sequence: CASSGLLDKYNEQFF. The DNA of the CDR3 is TGCGCCAGCAGTGGATTATTAGACAAATACAATGAGCAGTTCTTC. V usage is TRBV10-2 and J usage is TRBJ2-1; D unclear. There are 15 residues in the CDR3. Germline V gene lookup returns CDR1 WSHSY and CDR2 SAAADI. Trimming took 4 bases from V and 4 from J, leaving 14 bases between them.